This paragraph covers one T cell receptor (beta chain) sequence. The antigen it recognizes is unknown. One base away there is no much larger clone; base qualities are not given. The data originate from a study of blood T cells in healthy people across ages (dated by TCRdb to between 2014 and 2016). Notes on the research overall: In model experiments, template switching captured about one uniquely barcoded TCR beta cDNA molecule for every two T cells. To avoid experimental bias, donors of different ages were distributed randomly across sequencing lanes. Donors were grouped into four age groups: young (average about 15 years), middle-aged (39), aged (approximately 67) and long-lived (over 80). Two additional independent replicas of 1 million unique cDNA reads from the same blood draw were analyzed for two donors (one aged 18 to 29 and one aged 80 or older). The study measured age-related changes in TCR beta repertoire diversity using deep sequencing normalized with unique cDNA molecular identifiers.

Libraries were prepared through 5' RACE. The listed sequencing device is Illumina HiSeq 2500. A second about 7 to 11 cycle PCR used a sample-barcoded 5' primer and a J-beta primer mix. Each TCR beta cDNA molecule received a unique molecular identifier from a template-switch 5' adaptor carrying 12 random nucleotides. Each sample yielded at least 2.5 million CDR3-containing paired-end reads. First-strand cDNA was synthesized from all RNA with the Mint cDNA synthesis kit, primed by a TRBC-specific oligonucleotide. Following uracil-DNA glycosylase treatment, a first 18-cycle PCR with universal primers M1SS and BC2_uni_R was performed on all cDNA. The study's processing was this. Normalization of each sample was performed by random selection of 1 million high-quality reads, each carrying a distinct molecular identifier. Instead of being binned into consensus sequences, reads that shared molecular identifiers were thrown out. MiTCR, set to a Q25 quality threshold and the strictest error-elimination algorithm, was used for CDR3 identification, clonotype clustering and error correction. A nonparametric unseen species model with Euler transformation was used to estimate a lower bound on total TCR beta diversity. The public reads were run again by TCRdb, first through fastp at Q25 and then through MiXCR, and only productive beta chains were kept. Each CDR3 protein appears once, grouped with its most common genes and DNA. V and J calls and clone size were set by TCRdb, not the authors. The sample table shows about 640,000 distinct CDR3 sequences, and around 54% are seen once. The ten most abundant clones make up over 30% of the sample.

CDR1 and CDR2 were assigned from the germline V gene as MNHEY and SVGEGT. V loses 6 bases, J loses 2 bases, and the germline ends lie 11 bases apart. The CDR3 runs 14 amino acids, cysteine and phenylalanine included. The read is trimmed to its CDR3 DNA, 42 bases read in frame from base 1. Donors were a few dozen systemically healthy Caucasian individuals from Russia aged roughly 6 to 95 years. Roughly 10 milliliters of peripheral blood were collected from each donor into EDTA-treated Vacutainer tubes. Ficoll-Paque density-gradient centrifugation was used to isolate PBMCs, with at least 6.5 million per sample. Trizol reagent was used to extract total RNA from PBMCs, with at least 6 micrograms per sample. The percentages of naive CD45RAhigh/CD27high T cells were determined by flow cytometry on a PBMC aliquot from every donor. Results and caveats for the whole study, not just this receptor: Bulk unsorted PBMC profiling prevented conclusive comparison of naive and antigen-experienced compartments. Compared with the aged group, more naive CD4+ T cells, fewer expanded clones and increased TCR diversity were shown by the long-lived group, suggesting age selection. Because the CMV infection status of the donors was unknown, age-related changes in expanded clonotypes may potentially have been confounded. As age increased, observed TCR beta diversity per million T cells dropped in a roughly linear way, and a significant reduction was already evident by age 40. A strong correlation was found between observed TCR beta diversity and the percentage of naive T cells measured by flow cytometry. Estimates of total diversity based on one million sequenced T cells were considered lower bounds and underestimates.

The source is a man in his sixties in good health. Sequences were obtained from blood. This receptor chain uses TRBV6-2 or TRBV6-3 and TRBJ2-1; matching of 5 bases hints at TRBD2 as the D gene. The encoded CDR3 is CASSGNSPYNEQFF. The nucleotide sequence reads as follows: TGTGCCAGCAGCGGGAATTCACCCTACAATGAGCAGTTCTTC.